The clone carrying this TCR beta chain was recorded at least ten times. Its specificity is unknown. The germline V and J ends were trimmed by 5 bases and 1 base, with 16 bases remaining between them. The CDR3 has 16 amino acids. The V gene's germline CDR1 is SGHVS and CDR2 FQNEAQ. The sample originates from a study of T cell repertoires in cytomegalovirus infection. Study in general: Public TCR beta signature analysis indicated the presence of both CMV infection and matching HLA type.

Findings of the study overall: The cumulative frequency of public TCR beta families distinguished individuals who carried CMV together with the relevant HLA. Dominating the ex vivo response were TCR beta clonotypes that were CMV-specific and HLA-C-restricted.

In TCRdb, the reads were re-called with MiXCR into one record per CDR3 protein. The table includes roughly 280,000 distinct CDR3 sequences, less than 9.5% detected once. Sequencing used PBMCs. The rearrangement joins TRBV7-8 to TRBJ2-3; D ambiguous. The origin of this receptor is a human donor in good health (CMV status not recorded). Some clones in this sample may be carry-over from other donors' samples. The CDR3 region is CASSPDPNPGTDTQYF. Written as DNA, the CDR3 is TGTGCCAGCAGCCCGGACCCCAACCCCGGCACAGATACGCAGTATTTT.